This T cell receptor (beta chain) was recovered during a study of beta chain features in type 1 diabetes. Germline CDR1 reads LGHNT; CDR2 reads FRNRAP. The CDR3 has 17 amino acids. The germline V and J ends were trimmed by 0 bases and 0 bases, with 14 bases remaining between them. Expressed TCRB transcripts were sequenced, since all the RNA that had been isolated was reverse transcribed. Only in-frame clones appear in the TCRdb table, and some are missing; sequencing was by immunoSEQ multiplex PCR. Here the sample spans about 23,000 clones, less than 75% being singletons. Broader study findings: All four CD4+ subsets from Type 1 diabetes patients carried moderately but significantly shorter TCRB CDR3s.

A remark on this clone: The antigen is not known.

The specimen was stem cell memory CD4+ T cells from blood. The V gene is TRBV12-5, the J gene TRBJ1-1; possibly TRBD1 for D (5 bases). This TCR was recovered from a man between 18 and 29 years old with type 1 diabetes. This CDR3 reads CASGLVLAGTMNTEAFF. For the CDR3, the DNA is TGTGCTAGTGGTTTGGTTTTGGCAGGGACTATGAACACTGAAGCTTTCTTT.